A selection of T cell receptor beta chains follows, all from one sample in a study of cytomegalovirus exposure and HLA in healthy donors. TCRdb's copy holds only in-frame clones and misses some; the assay was immunoSEQ multiplex PCR. The sample has fewer than 150,000 clones; 80% are singletons. The sequenced sample consisted of PBMCs. The receptors were sampled from a female donor in good health and CMV-seropositive. Both conserved end residues are part of each CDR3. A D gene is named only where the DNA matches it firmly. Size values are once, few and many counts, or a class for expanded clones, and some rows have none.

CDR3 length: 14
clone size: NA
J gene: TRBJ2-1
V gene: TRBV30
D gene: TRBD2
CDR3 DNA: TGTGCCTGGACCACCCTAGCGGGGGTGGGGGAGCAGTTCTTC
CDR3 protein: CAWTTLAGVGEQFF

CDR3 length: 17
clone size: NA
J gene: TRBJ2-5
V gene: TRBV9
D gene: TRBD2
CDR3 DNA: TGTGCCAGCAGCGTAGTGCCTAGCGGGGGTATACAAGAGACCCAGTACTTC
CDR3 protein: CASSVVPSGGIQETQYF

CDR3 length: 15
clone size: NA
J gene: TRBJ1-3
V gene: TRBV6-5
D gene: NA
CDR3 DNA: TGTGCTTCGCGGCAAGCGAGGTTCTCTGGAAACACCATATATTTT
CDR3 protein: CASRQARFSGNTIYF

CDR3 length: 16
clone size: NA
J gene: TRBJ1-4
V gene: TRBV7-9
D gene: NA
CDR3 DNA: TGTGCCAGCAGCAAGTTGGGGGGATCAACTAATGAAAAACTGTTTTTT
CDR3 protein: CASSKLGGSTNEKLFF

CDR3 length: 16
clone size: NA
J gene: TRBJ2-1
V gene: TRBV5-6
D gene: TRBD2
CDR3 DNA: TGTGCCAGCAGCTTGGTGACGGGGGGGTGGTCAAAAGAGCAGTTCTTC
CDR3 protein: CASSLVTGGWSKEQFF

CDR3 length: 14
clone size: NA
J gene: TRBJ2-7
V gene: TRBV10-3
D gene: NA
CDR3 DNA: TGTGCCATCAAGAAGAATCCTAATGTTAACGAGCAGTACTTC
CDR3 protein: CAIKKNPNVNEQYF

CDR3 length: 14
clone size: NA
J gene: TRBJ2-2
V gene: TRBV6-1
D gene: NA
CDR3 DNA: TGTGCCAGCACCCCCGGGACATCCACCGGGGAGCTGTTTTTT
CDR3 protein: CASTPGTSTGELFF

CDR3 length: 16
clone size: NA
J gene: TRBJ1-1
V gene: TRBV2
D gene: NA
CDR3 DNA: TGTGCCAGCAGTGAAATGGGAGGGACCCTCTACACTGAAGCTTTCTTT
CDR3 protein: CASSEMGGTLYTEAFF

CDR3 length: 14
clone size: few
J gene: TRBJ1-4
V gene: TRBV25-1
D gene: NA
CDR3 DNA: TGTGCCAGCAGTGAATTGGGGGGTAATGAAAAACTGTTTTTT
CDR3 protein: CASSELGGNEKLFF

CDR3 length: 16
clone size: NA
J gene: TRBJ2-5
V gene: TRBV5-1
D gene: NA
CDR3 DNA: TGCGCCAGCAGCATTCGTAAAAGGCCTAGCCGGGAGACCCAGTACTTC
CDR3 protein: CASSIRKRPSRETQYF

CDR3 length: 15
clone size: NA
J gene: TRBJ2-7
V gene: TRBV5-4
D gene: TRBD1
CDR3 DNA: TGTGCCAGCAGGTACGGGACAGGGGAAACCTACGAGCAGTACTTC
CDR3 protein: CASRYGTGETYEQYF

CDR3 length: 12
clone size: NA
J gene: TRBJ2-1
V gene: TRBV18
D gene: NA
CDR3 DNA: TGTGCCAGCTTAGGAGGGCACAATGAGCAGTTCTTC
CDR3 protein: CASLGGHNEQFF

CDR3 length: 13
clone size: NA
J gene: TRBJ1-3
V gene: TRBV18
D gene: NA
CDR3 DNA: TGTGCCAGCTCACCAGAGGCTGGAAACACCATATATTTT
CDR3 protein: CASSPEAGNTIYF

CDR3 length: 16
clone size: NA
J gene: TRBJ1-5
V gene: TRBV7-9
D gene: TRBD1
CDR3 DNA: TGTGCCAGCAGCTGGATTGGGACAGGGGGGAATCAGCCCCAGCATTTT
CDR3 protein: CASSWIGTGGNQPQHF

CDR3 length: 13
clone size: NA
J gene: TRBJ1-5
V gene: TRBV19
D gene: NA
CDR3 DNA: TGTGCCAGTAGTATCGGGGGATGGGAGCCCCAGCATTTT
CDR3 protein: CASSIGGWEPQHF

CDR3 length: 14
clone size: few
J gene: TRBJ1-4
V gene: TRBV11-2
D gene: NA
CDR3 DNA: TGTGCCAGCAGCTTACAACCGACAATGGGAAAACTGTTTTTT
CDR3 protein: CASSLQPTMGKLFF

CDR3 length: 13
clone size: NA
J gene: TRBJ2-1
V gene: TRBV7-2
D gene: NA
CDR3 DNA: TGTGCCAGCAAAGTGGGGCCCTACAATGAGCAGTTCTTC
CDR3 protein: CASKVGPYNEQFF

CDR3 length: 13
clone size: NA
J gene: TRBJ2-7
V gene: TRBV6-5
D gene: TRBD1
CDR3 DNA: TGTGCCAGCAGCACTAACAGGGGGCGAGAGCAGTACTTC
CDR3 protein: CASSTNRGREQYF

CDR3 length: 16
clone size: NA
J gene: TRBJ2-5
V gene: TRBV11-2
D gene: TRBD2
CDR3 DNA: TGTGCCAGCAGCTTAGAGGACGCTGGGGGAGGGGAGACCCAGTACTTC
CDR3 protein: CASSLEDAGGGETQYF

CDR3 length: 13
clone size: NA
J gene: TRBJ1-2
V gene: TRBV6-1
D gene: NA
CDR3 DNA: TGTGCCAGCATCATTGGGCAGGGTCTAGGAGGGACCTTC
CDR3 protein: CASIIGQGLGGTF

CDR3 length: 14
clone size: NA
J gene: TRBJ1-2
V gene: TRBV5-1
D gene: TRBD1
CDR3 DNA: TGCGCCAGCAGCACCAGGGGGGCTCACTATGGCTACACCTTC
CDR3 protein: CASSTRGAHYGYTF

CDR3 length: 16
clone size: NA
J gene: TRBJ1-2
V gene: TRBV4-2
D gene: NA
CDR3 DNA: TGTGCCAGCAGCCCCCAGGTAGGGGATTCTAACTATGGCTACACCTTC
CDR3 protein: CASSPQVGDSNYGYTF

CDR3 length: 13
clone size: NA
J gene: TRBJ2-5
V gene: TRBV18
D gene: NA
CDR3 DNA: TGTGCCAGCTCACGATATGAGGGCGAGACCCAGTACTTC
CDR3 protein: CASSRYEGETQYF

CDR3 length: 14
clone size: few
J gene: TRBJ1-1
V gene: TRBV7-8
D gene: TRBD1
CDR3 DNA: TGTGCCAGCAGCTTAGCCCTACAGGGGGCGAAGGCTTTCTTT
CDR3 protein: CASSLALQGAKAFF

CDR3 length: 18
clone size: NA
J gene: TRBJ2-1
V gene: TRBV2
D gene: TRBD2
CDR3 DNA: TGTGCCAGCACGCCCCGACCCGTGTTTAGCGGGACGAACAATGAGCAGTTCTTC
CDR3 protein: CASTPRPVFSGTNNEQFF

CDR3 length: 14
clone size: NA
J gene: TRBJ2-7
V gene: TRBV7-9
D gene: NA
CDR3 DNA: TGTGCCAGCAGCCTCTCGACAGAAGCCTACGAGCAGTACTTC
CDR3 protein: CASSLSTEAYEQYF

CDR3 length: 12
clone size: NA
J gene: TRBJ1-3
V gene: TRBV6-1
D gene: NA
CDR3 DNA: TGTGCCAGCACTAGCTCTGGAAACACCATATATTTT
CDR3 protein: CASTSSGNTIYF

CDR3 length: 12
clone size: NA
J gene: TRBJ1-4
V gene: TRBV25-1
D gene: NA
CDR3 DNA: TGTGCCAGCAGTGCGGGGGGAGGAAAACTGTTTTTT
CDR3 protein: CASSAGGGKLFF

CDR3 length: 14
clone size: NA
J gene: TRBJ1-1
V gene: TRBV7-9
D gene: NA
CDR3 DNA: TGTGCCAGCAGCTTAGAGGCGGAAAACACTGAAGCTTTCTTT
CDR3 protein: CASSLEAENTEAFF

CDR3 length: 13
clone size: once
J gene: TRBJ1-5
V gene: TRBV7-9
D gene: NA
CDR3 DNA: TGTGCCAGCAGCTTAGTTTCGGGACAGCCCCAGCATTTT
CDR3 protein: CASSLVSGQPQHF

CDR3 length: 15
clone size: NA
J gene: TRBJ1-6
V gene: TRBV6-6
D gene: NA
CDR3 DNA: TGTGCCAGCAGTTACAACAGGGTTAGTGGATCACCCCTCCACTTT
CDR3 protein: CASSYNRVSGSPLHF

CDR3 length: 16
clone size: few
J gene: TRBJ1-4
V gene: TRBV6-5
D gene: TRBD1
CDR3 DNA: TGTGCCAGCAGTTACGGACAGGGGGCGCCCGGTGAAAAACTGTTTTTT
CDR3 protein: CASSYGQGAPGEKLFF

CDR3 length: 15
clone size: NA
J gene: TRBJ1-1
V gene: TRBV25-1
D gene: NA
CDR3 DNA: TGTGCCAGCAGTGAATCTATAGGGGCGAACACTGAAGCTTTCTTT
CDR3 protein: CASSESIGANTEAFF

CDR3 length: 14
clone size: NA
J gene: TRBJ1-2
V gene: TRBV6-6
D gene: NA
CDR3 DNA: TGTGCCAGCAGTTCCTCGGACAGCGACTATGGCTACACCTTC
CDR3 protein: CASSSSDSDYGYTF

CDR3 length: 16
clone size: NA
J gene: TRBJ2-6
V gene: TRBV19
D gene: NA
CDR3 DNA: TGTGCCAGTTCGGACAGACAATACTCTGGGGCCAACGTCCTGACTTTC
CDR3 protein: CASSDRQYSGANVLTF

CDR3 length: 15
clone size: NA
J gene: TRBJ1-3
V gene: TRBV30
D gene: NA
CDR3 DNA: TGTGCCTGGAGTCCCTCAGGGCTACTAGGAAACACCATATATTTT
CDR3 protein: CAWSPSGLLGNTIYF

CDR3 length: 15
clone size: NA
J gene: TRBJ2-5
V gene: TRBV4-1
D gene: TRBD2
CDR3 DNA: TGCGCCAGCAGCCAACCCGGGGGAGGGCAAGAGACCCAGTACTTC
CDR3 protein: CASSQPGGGQETQYF

CDR3 length: 13
clone size: few
J gene: TRBJ1-1
V gene: TRBV6-5
D gene: NA
CDR3 DNA: TGTGCCAGCAGTCGACTAGCGGACACTGAAGCTTTCTTT
CDR3 protein: CASSRLADTEAFF

CDR3 length: 18
clone size: NA
J gene: TRBJ1-2
V gene: TRBV30
D gene: NA
CDR3 DNA: TGTGCCTGGAATCCAGTGATATTGCCCGGGATACCAAGTTGGGGCTACACCTTC
CDR3 protein: CAWNPVILPGIPSWGYTF